The 30 T cell receptor beta chains reported below all come from one sample, sequenced in a study of blood T cell repertoires in COVID-19 (dated by TCRdb to 2020 to 2022). Library generation was performed with the immunoSEQ multiplex PCR assay. Imported from immuneACCESS, the table was reduced by TCRdb to in-frame sequences with V and J called. These copies leave out some clones; in studies compared against another copy, an unresolved V gene accounts for under half, and the cause of the remainder is not known. Counted in this sample were around 150,000 clones; about 93% of them appeared once. The ten largest account for 3.5% to 5% of the sample. The source material was peripheral blood. These receptors came from a woman aged 45 to 65 with acute or convalescent COVID-19.

V is TRBV24-1 and J is TRBJ2-1, with 7 positions matching TRBD1. V was clipped by 2 bases and J by 6 bases; unmatched bases: 3. The germline CDR1 and CDR2 sequences are KGHDR and SFDVKD. CDR3 length: 14 residues. DNA of the CDR3: TGTGCCACCAGTGATTCTGCAGGGGGCAATGAGCAGTTCTTC. Its translation: CATSDSAGGNEQFF.

A word on this clone: The junction does not match germline at one end; this may be a read error. The chain employs TRBV6-5 and TRBJ2-2; no reliable D call. CDR3 length equals 12 residues. Germline CDR1 and CDR2: MNHEY and SVGAGI. The CDR3 DNA reads as TGTGCCAGCAGATACTTGCAGGGGGAGCTGTTTTTT. Translation: CASRYLQGELFF.

About this clone itself: At one end, the junction sequence differs from germline, possibly due to a read error. The chain links TRBV19 to TRBJ1-5, with 8 bases that match TRBD1. The germline CDR1 and CDR2 sequences are LNHDA and SQIVND (reference sequence). The CDR3 length is 13 residues. CDR3 sequence reads: CASSGTGKQPQHF. The CDR3 region has the DNA TGTGCCAGTAGTGGGACAGGCAAACAGCCCCAGCATTTT.

This rearrangement joins TRBV28 to TRBJ1-1; TRBD1 is a possible D gene (5 bases). Germline lookup yields CDR1 MDHEN and CDR2 SYDVKM. With 6 bases removed from V and 4 bases from J, the gap between germline ends came to 21 bases. CDR3 length: 16 residues. The CDR3: CASSSPGGGSLTEAFF. The CDR3 DNA is TGTGCCAGCAGCTCCCCTGGGGGGGGGTCGCTCACTGAAGCTTTCTTT. Together with reference TRBV28 and TRBJ1-1, the CDR3 gives the full variable domain: DVKVTQSSRYLVKRTGEKVFLECVQDMDHENMFWYRQDPGLGLRLIYFSYDVKMKEKGDIPEGYSVSREKKERFSLILESASTNQTSMYLCASSSPGGGSLTEAFFGQGTRLTVV.

Here the CDR3 reads CASSSSWTGGGDEQFF. The CDR3 region has the DNA TGTGCCAGCAGCTCAAGCTGGACAGGGGGAGGCGATGAGCAGTTCTTC. The J gene is TRBJ2-1, the V gene TRBV7-2; 10 bases align to TRBD1. CDR3 length: 16 residues. Germline lookup yields CDR1 SGHTA and CDR2 FQGNSA. The trim removed 4 bases at V and 8 bases at J, leaving 11 bases unmatched.

The chain carries TRBV24-1 and TRBJ1-4; D is perhaps TRBD1 (5 bases). V was cut by 9 bases and J by 14 bases, with 15 bases left in between. Germline lookup yields CDR1 KGHDR and CDR2 SFDVKD. The CDR3 has 11 amino acids. The DNA of the CDR3 is TGTGCCACCGAGTCTAAGGGGCGGCTGTTTTTT. Protein: CATESKGRLFF.

This clone came up once. The V gene is TRBV27, the J gene TRBJ1-3; D gene ambiguous. The V gene's germline CDR1 is MNHEY and CDR2 SMNVEV (reference sequence). Trimming left V 6 bases short and J 4 bases short, with 13 bases between. The CDR3 is 14 residues long. The CDR3 spells CASSLVPEGNTIYF. The CDR3 nucleotides read TGTGCCAGCAGCTTGGTCCCTGAGGGAAACACCATATATTTT.

The rearrangement links TRBV11-1 to TRBJ2-3; D is unclear. CDR3 length: 12 residues. With 7 bases removed from V and 2 bases from J, the gap between germline ends came to 7 bases. Per germline, CDR1 SGHAT and CDR2 FQDESV (reference sequence). Written as DNA, the CDR3 is TGTGCCAGCAAGACATACACAGATACGCAGTATTTT. This gives the protein CASKTYTDTQYF.

This CDR3 is CASSLTWLNSGNTIYF. The CDR3, as DNA: TGTGCCAGCAGCTTGACATGGCTGAACTCTGGAAACACCATATATTTT. This sequence joins TRBV5-8 and TRBJ1-3; D ambiguous. V was trimmed by 1 base and J by 0 bases, leaving 11 bases between them. This CDR3 comprises 16 residues. Germline V CDR1 and CDR2: SGHTS, YDEGEE.

This clone occurred once. The V gene is TRBV18, the J gene TRBJ1-1, with D uncertain. Between the trimmed V and J ends, which lost 3 bases and 3 bases, there was a span of 17 bases. CDR3 size: 16 residues. The germline CDR1 and CDR2 sequences are KGHSH and LQKENI. The CDR3 DNA follows: TGTGCCAGCTCACCGCTCAGCGGGCCGGGGTACACTGAAGCTTTCTTT. Protein product: CASSPLSGPGYTEAFF.

CDR3 nucleotide sequence: TGTGCCAGTACCACGCGGACAGGGGATATGAACACTGAAGCTTTCTTT. Translating gives CASTTRTGDMNTEAFF. The gene calls are TRBV19 and TRBJ1-1; 9 bases fit TRBD1. The J segment lost 0 bases and the V segment lost 7 bases, leaving 9 bases of the junction unmatched. This CDR3 contains 16 residues. CDR1 and CDR2 (germline): LNHDA, SQIVND (reference sequence).

The chain employs TRBV6-5 and TRBJ1-6, with D maybe TRBD1 (5 bases). The CDR3 is 15 amino acids. The germline V gene encodes CDR1 MNHEY and CDR2 SVGAGI. Trimming took 7 bases from V and 7 from J, leaving 17 bases between them. The CDR3 loop is CASNRGGKENSPLHF. The CDR3 region has the DNA TGTGCCAGCAATCGCGGGGGGAAGGAGAATTCACCCCTCCACTTT.

The chain carries TRBV4-3 and TRBJ1-6; D remains ambiguous. Trimming removed 2 bases from V and 10 bases from J, with 9 bases in between. The CDR3 extends over 13 amino acids. CDR1 and CDR2 (germline): LGHNA, YSLEER. The CDR3 loop reads CASSQQEGSPLHF. The CDR3 DNA sequence: TGCGCCAGCAGCCAACAGGAAGGCTCACCCCTCCACTTT.

The chain has TRBV7-8 and TRBJ2-2; D may be TRBD1 (5 bases). This CDR3 is 14 amino acids long. Germline V gene lookup returns CDR1 SGHVS and CDR2 FQNEAQ. The V end was cut by 1 base, the J end by 6 bases, with 9 bases between. The CDR3 nucleotides are TGTGCCAGCAGCTTAGATGGCAGGGCCGGGGAGCTGTTTTTT. The encoded protein is CASSLDGRAGELFF.

This clone was seen once. CDR3 sequence reads: CASISGTVHSPLHF. DNA of the CDR3: TGTGCCAGCATTTCCGGGACAGTCCATTCACCCCTCCACTTT. The chain couples TRBV6-5 to TRBJ1-6; 7 positions match TRBD1. The trim removed 7 bases at V and 8 bases at J, leaving 8 bases unmatched. The CDR3 covers 14 residues. In germline, CDR1 is MNHEY, CDR2 SVGAGI.

CDR3 in DNA: TGTGCCAGCCGCCCGGAGGCGCTTAGAAATGAGCAGTTCTTC. Translated: CASRPEALRNEQFF. The rearrangement joins TRBV7-2 to TRBJ2-1, with a tentative D call TRBD2 (5 bases). V lost 8 bases and J 7 bases, leaving 18 bases between the germline ends. The CDR3 spans 14 residues. Germline assignment: CDR1 SGHTA and CDR2 FQGNSA. Variable domain in full (rest from reference TRBV7-2 and TRBJ2-1): GAGVSQSPSNKVTEKGKDVELRCDPISGHTALYWYRQSLGQGLEFLIYFQGNSAPDKSGLPSDRFSAERTGGSVSTLTIQRTQQEDSAVYLCASRPEALRNEQFFGPGTRLTVL.

The chain joins TRBV28 to TRBJ2-1; TRBD1 aligns across 8 bases. The V and J ends lost 4 bases and 8 bases, in that order; junction bases with no gene match: 13. In germline, CDR1 is MDHEN, CDR2 SYDVKM. The length of the CDR3 is 16 residues. The CDR3 region has the DNA TGTGCCAGCAGTTACCCTAGAGGGACAGGAACTTATGAGCAGTTCTTC. Translated: CASSYPRGTGTYEQFF. Full variable domain (rest looked up from reference TRBV28 and TRBJ2-1): DVKVTQSSRYLVKRTGEKVFLECVQDMDHENMFWYRQDPGLGLRLIYFSYDVKMKEKGDIPEGYSVSREKKERFSLILESASTNQTSMYLCASSYPRGTGTYEQFFGPGTRLTVL.

The J gene is TRBJ2-7, the V gene TRBV3-1 (or the pseudogene TRBV3-2); 7 positions agree with TRBD2. In germline, CDR1 is LGHDT, CDR2 YNNKEL (reference sequence). The CDR3 length is 14 residues. Trimming cost V 0 bases and J 4 bases; bases outside gene matches: 3. The CDR3 region is CASSQDGRGYEQYF. The CDR3 DNA sequence: TGTGCCAGCAGCCAAGATGGGCGGGGGTACGAGCAGTACTTC.

V and J are TRBV24-1 and TRBJ1-1; D is possibly TRBD1 (5 bases). The CDR3 contains 13 residues. V was trimmed by 10 bases and J by 0 bases, leaving 11 bases between them. Germline-derived CDR1 and CDR2 are KGHDR and SFDVKD. CDR3 amino acids: CATRGGLNTEAFF. The CDR3, as DNA: TGTGCCACTCGGGGGGGACTGAACACTGAAGCTTTCTTT.

V is TRBV7-3 and J is TRBJ2-1; D is possibly TRBD2 (6 bases). Trimming removed 4 bases from V and 5 bases from J, with 15 bases in between. CDR3 length: 15 residues. CDR1 is SGHTA and CDR2 is FQGTGA in the germline V gene. The CDR3 loop is CASSSVPGVHNEQFF. Here the CDR3 DNA reads TGTGCCAGCAGCTCGGTCCCGGGAGTCCACAATGAGCAGTTCTTC.

V is TRBV3-1 (or the pseudogene TRBV3-2) and J is TRBJ2-1, with 13 nucleotides matching TRBD2. The CDR3 sequence is 15 residues long. CDR1 LGHDT and CDR2 YNNKEL come from the germline V gene (reference sequence). The ends lost 4 bases at V and 9 bases at J; junction bases unmatched: 6. The CDR3 bases are TGTGCCAGCAGCCGAACTAGCGGGGGGGCAGTTGAGCAGTTCTTC. Translating gives CASSRTSGGAVEQFF.

This chain joins TRBV25-1 and TRBJ2-2; no firm D call. V lost 6 bases, J lost 7 bases, and 6 bases lay in between. The V gene's germline CDR1 is MGHDK and CDR2 SYGVNS. The CDR3 covers 11 residues. DNA of the CDR3: TGTGCCAGCAGGCAGATCGGGGAGCTGTTTTTT. Amino acids: CASRQIGELFF.

This chain links TRBV7-2 with TRBJ2-3, with a tentative D call TRBD1 (5 bases). The CDR3 length is 16 residues. Trimming took off 5 bases at V and 6 bases at J, with 21 bases between the two ends. Germline V gene data show CDR1 as SGHTA and CDR2 as FQGNSA. The CDR3: CASSPTARGYFDTQYF. The CDR3 DNA reads TGTGCCAGCAGCCCAACAGCTAGGGGTTACTTTGATACGCAGTATTTT. Together with reference TRBV7-2 and TRBJ2-3, the CDR3 gives the full variable domain: GAGVSQSPSNKVTEKGKDVELRCDPISGHTALYWYRQSLGQGLEFLIYFQGNSAPDKSGLPSDRFSAERTGGSVSTLTIQRTQQEDSAVYLCASSPTARGYFDTQYFGPGTRLTVL.

Comment on this clone: Relative to the germline gene, one junction end is altered; a read error may explain this. The rearrangement joins TRBV28 to TRBJ2-7; D not certain. There are 13 residues in the CDR3. The germline CDR1 and CDR2 sequences are MDHEN and SYDVKM. The CDR3 DNA follows: TGTGCCAGCAGTTTCCCACCTGGCGGCGAGCAGTCCTTC. Its translation: CASSFPPGGEQSF.

V gene TRBV2 combines with J gene TRBJ1-2, with D unclear. CDR1 is SNHLY, CDR2 FYNNEI, per germline. This CDR3 comprises 14 residues. V lost 4 bases and J 0 bases, leaving 9 bases between the germline ends. In DNA, the CDR3 is TGTGCCAGCAGTGTCGAAATAGCTAACTATGGCTACACCTTC. This encodes CASSVEIANYGYTF. Full variable domain (rest looked up from reference TRBV2 and TRBJ1-2): EPEVTQTPSHQVTQMGQEVILRCVPISNHLYFYWYRQILGQKVEFLVSFYNNEISEKSEIFDDQFSVERPDGSNFTLKIRSTKLEDSAMYFCASSVEIANYGYTFGSGTRLTVV.

The genes are TRBV5-6 and TRBJ1-5; D gene uncertain. Germline V gene lookup returns CDR1 SGHDT and CDR2 YYEEEE. The V end was cut by 0 bases, the J end by 3 bases, with 7 bases between. The CDR3 contains 14 residues. CDR3 loop: CASSLGQNNQPQHF. CDR3 nucleotides: TGTGCCAGCAGCTTGGGGCAGAACAATCAGCCCCAGCATTTT.

The genes are TRBV19 and TRBJ2-3, with D tentatively TRBD2 (6 bases). The CDR3 has 14 amino acids. CDR1 LNHDA and CDR2 SQIVND come from the germline V gene (reference sequence). The ends were cut back, 3 bases at V and 4 bases at J, with 11 bases in the middle. CDR3 residues: CASSISGESDTQYF. CDR3 bases: TGTGCCAGTAGTATCTCGGGGGAGTCAGATACGCAGTATTTT.

The chain couples TRBV9 to TRBJ2-6, with D tentatively TRBD2 (5 bases). Germline-derived CDR1 and CDR2 are SGDLS and YYNGEE. CDR3 length equals 16 residues. Trimming pared 3 bases from V and 0 bases from J, leaving 10 bases between. In DNA form, the CDR3 reads TGTGCCAGCAGCGCGGGGATTTCCTCTGGGGCCAACGTCCTGACTTTC. It is translated as CASSAGISSGANVLTF.

J is TRBJ1-1 and V is TRBV10-2, with D unclear. V was clipped by 6 bases and J by 0 bases, with 2 bases between them. This CDR3 is 11 amino acids long. Germline V gives CDR1 WSHSY, CDR2 SAAADI. In DNA form, the CDR3 reads TGCGCCAGCAGCTTGAACACTGAAGCTTTCTTT. Its translation: CASSLNTEAFF.

This clone was seen more than once but under ten times. V is TRBV6-5 and J is TRBJ1-1; D uncertain. CDR3 size: 13 residues. Trimming cost V 2 bases and J 3 bases, with 7 bases left between them. Germline V CDR1 and CDR2: MNHEY, SVGAGI. The CDR3 bases are TGTGCCAGCAGTTACCTTTCGGACACTGAAGCTTTCTTT. Translated: CASSYLSDTEAFF.